This TCR beta chain was retrieved from a study of T cells in Graves' hyperthyroidism and ophthalmopathy. General observations from the study: Ophthalmopathy onset followed model prediction by a median roughly six months. Among thyroid clonotypes expanded above 0.001, most also appeared in blood.

Amplification of TCR beta CDR3 regions was performed using RNA transcripts as template. The TCR CDR3 first-round RT-PCR relied on the HTBI primer set. Using its own MiXCR run on the multiplex PCR reads, TCRdb lists one record per CDR3 protein. The profile covers 500,000 to 750,000 distinct CDR3 sequences, with approximately 15% appearing a single time and roughly 7% taken by the ten largest. This clonotype appeared many times. The antigen is unknown. This CDR3 spans 16 amino acids. Germline CDR1 is SGHNT and CDR2 is YYREEE (reference sequence). The germline V and J ends were trimmed by 0 bases and 5 bases, with 17 bases remaining between them.

Sequencing used blood. The origin of this receptor is a woman younger than 35 with Graves' ophthalmopathy. The J gene is TRBJ1-1, the V gene TRBV5-4, with D uncertain. CDR3 sequence: CASSLDIRAHSTEAFF. CDR3 sequence (DNA): TGTGCCAGCAGCTTGGATATCCGGGCGCATTCGACTGAAGCTTTCTTT.